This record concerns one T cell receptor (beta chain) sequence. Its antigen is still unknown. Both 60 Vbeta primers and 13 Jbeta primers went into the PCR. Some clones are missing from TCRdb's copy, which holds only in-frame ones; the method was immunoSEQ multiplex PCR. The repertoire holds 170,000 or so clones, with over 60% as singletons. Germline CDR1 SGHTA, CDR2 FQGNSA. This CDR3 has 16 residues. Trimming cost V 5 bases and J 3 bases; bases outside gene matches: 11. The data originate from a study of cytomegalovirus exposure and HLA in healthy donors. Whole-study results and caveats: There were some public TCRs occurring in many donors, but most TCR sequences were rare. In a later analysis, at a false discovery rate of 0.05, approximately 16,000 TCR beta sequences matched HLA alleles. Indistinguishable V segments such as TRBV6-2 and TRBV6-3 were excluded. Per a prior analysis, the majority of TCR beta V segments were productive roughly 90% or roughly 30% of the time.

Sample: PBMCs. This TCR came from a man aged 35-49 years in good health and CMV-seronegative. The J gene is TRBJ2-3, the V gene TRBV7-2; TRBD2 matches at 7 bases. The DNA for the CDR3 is TGTGCCAGCAGCGCCGGCGGGGGATGGGTGACAGATACGCAGTATTTT. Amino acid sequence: CASSAGGGWVTDTQYF.